This T cell receptor beta chain was sequenced for a study of regulatory T cells in long-lasting Graves disease. CDR3 size: 14 residues. Per the germline V gene, CDR1 is SQVTM and CDR2 is ANQGSEA. Trimming at V came to 6 bases and at J to 5 bases, leaving 9 bases not matched to a gene. Relying on iRepertoire HTBI primers and Arm-PCR of CDR3 regions, the team built TCR beta libraries. MiXCR was run by TCRdb on the multiplex PCR reads, yielding one entry per CDR3 protein. The sample consists of 450,000 to 500,000 distinct CDR3 sequences, under 20% of them appearing once. The time point is: newly diagnosed GD, antithyroid drugs for less than 3 months. Preparation of the TCR library used RNA extracted from PBMCs. Roughly 9 milliliters of peripheral blood went into EDTA tubes. The same sample was also studied in work on T cells in Graves' hyperthyroidism and ophthalmopathy.

This chain joins TRBV29-1 and TRBJ1-1; 10 nucleotides align to TRBD1. The sample in question was peripheral blood mononuclear cells (PBMCs), obtained at new diagnosis, from a patient treated with antithyroid drugs. The receptor was derived from a man aged 35 to 55 with Graves disease. The CDR3 DNA reads TGCAGCGTCAACCCGACAGGGGGCAATACTGAAGCTTTCTTT. Encoded protein: CSVNPTGGNTEAFF.